One sample yielded the 5 T cell receptor beta chains listed below, sequenced in a study of Graves' ophthalmopathy and Graves' hyperthyroidism. Using RNA transcripts, the TCR beta CDR3 regions were amplified. Following a first-round RT-PCR that used HTBI primers, a second-round multiplex PCR was carried out. TCRdb re-called the multiplex PCR reads with MiXCR, one entry per CDR3 protein. The sample yields 580,000 or so distinct CDR3 sequences, about two fifths seen once. Sequencing was performed on peripheral blood or thyroid tissue (not recorded which). The source is an adult man with Graves' hyperthyroidism.

This clonotype was seen many times. CDR3 bases: TGTGCCAGTAGTCGGGACAGCCTCCCCCTCTCTGGGGCCAACGTCCTGACTTTC. This gives the protein CASSRDSLPLSGANVLTF. The chain joins TRBV19 to TRBJ2-6, with TRBD1 matching 7 bases. Trimming took 5 bases from V and 0 from J; bases not matched to a gene: 10. The CDR3 loop spans 18 amino acids. The germline V gene has CDR1 LNHDA and CDR2 SQIVND (reference sequence).

The chain joins TRBV5-6 to TRBJ2-7; D possibly corresponds to TRBD1 (5 bases). Between the trimmed V and J ends, which lost 2 bases and 2 bases, there was a span of 11 bases. The CDR3 has 14 residues. Germline lookup yields CDR1 SGHDT and CDR2 YYEEEE. Written as DNA, the CDR3 is TGTGCCAGCAGCTTTACAGGATCTGCCTACGAGCAGTACTTC. It codes for CASSFTGSAYEQYF.

The chain links TRBV4-1 to TRBJ2-7; D may be TRBD1 (6 bases). The CDR3 loop spans 15 amino acids. Germline assignment: CDR1 MGHRA and CDR2 YSYEKL. Trimming stripped 1 base from V and 3 bases from J, with 13 bases between. The CDR3: CASSQVRGQFYEQYF. Here the CDR3 DNA reads TGCGCCAGCAGCCAAGTACGGGGACAATTCTACGAGCAGTACTTC.

The gene calls are TRBV29-1 and TRBJ2-7, with 8 bases lining up with TRBD1. The CDR3 extends over 14 amino acids. Germline V gene data show CDR1 as SQVTM and CDR2 as ANQGSEA. V dropped 0 bases and J dropped 7; count of bases not matched to a gene: 8. The CDR3 DNA sequence: TGCAGCGTTGAAGAGGGGACAGGTTACAATGAGCAGTACTTC. This translates into CSVEEGTGYNEQYF.

This clonotype appeared many times. This chain joins TRBV25-1 and TRBJ2-3; 8 nucleotides align to TRBD1. This CDR3 is 15 amino acids long. V shed 5 bases and J 1 base; nucleotides not matched to a gene: 5. Germline V gene lookup returns CDR1 MGHDK and CDR2 SYGVNS. The CDR3 DNA follows: TGTGCCAGCAGTTTACAGGGGGTAGGCACAGATACGCAGTATTTT. Residues: CASSLQGVGTDTQYF.